The 18 T cell receptor beta chains reported below all come from one sample, sequenced in a study of blood T cell repertoires in COVID-19. TCRdb's table, derived via immunoSEQ multiplex PCR, lists solely in-frame clones and lacks some. This sample carries 270,000 or so clones, roughly 91% of them seen once, and the ten largest clones take about 4.6%. The sample taken for sequencing was peripheral blood. Receptor source: a middle-aged man with acute or convalescent COVID-19.

The chain carries TRBV5-1 and TRBJ1-4; TRBD1 agrees at 9 bases. This CDR3 region has 16 residues. Germline V gene lookup returns CDR1 SGHRS and CDR2 YFSETQ. The trim removed 4 bases at V and 10 bases at J, leaving 14 bases unmatched. The CDR3, as DNA: TGCGCCAGCAGCCCGTCAACAGGGGGCATGTACGGAAAACTGTTTTTT. Translating gives CASSPSTGGMYGKLFF.

The sample holds one count of this clone. CDR3 in DNA: TGTGCCAGCAGCTCGGGGAGCTATGGCTACACCTTC. Its translation is CASSSGSYGYTF. The chain couples TRBV28 to TRBJ1-2; D unclear. CDR1 is MDHEN, CDR2 SYDVKM, per germline. There are 12 residues in the CDR3. V dropped 6 bases and J dropped 4 bases, with 9 bases sitting between them.

V usage is TRBV5-5 and J usage is TRBJ1-2, with D possibly matching TRBD1 (5 bases). The V gene's germline CDR1 is SGHKS and CDR2 YYEKEE (reference sequence). The CDR3 covers 15 residues. The V end lost 2 bases, the J end lost 4 bases, and 15 bases lay between the germline ends. The CDR3: CASSFSDTTSYGYTF. The CDR3 DNA reads TGTGCCAGCAGCTTCTCGGACACAACATCCTATGGCTACACCTTC.

The chain combines TRBV29-1 with TRBJ2-3; D is uncertain. The CDR3 consists of 12 residues. Looked up from germline, CDR1 is SQVTM and CDR2 is ANQGSEA. V was pared by 4 bases and J by 4 bases, with 9 bases between. The CDR3 DNA reads as TGCAGCGTTGTGGCCAGTCCAGATACGCAGTATTTT. This encodes CSVVASPDTQYF.

The chain recombines TRBV7-2 with TRBJ1-5; D is possibly TRBD1 (5 bases). Between the trimmed V and J ends, which lost 3 bases and 0 bases, there was a span of 9 bases. Germline V CDR1 and CDR2: SGHTA, FQGNSA. The CDR3 totals 15 residues. In DNA, the CDR3 is TGTGCCAGCAGCTTGACAGTCATTAGCAATCAGCCCCAGCATTTT. Residues: CASSLTVISNQPQHF. The full variable domain, rest sourced from reference TRBV7-2 and TRBJ1-5, is GAGVSQSPSNKVTEKGKDVELRCDPISGHTALYWYRQSLGQGLEFLIYFQGNSAPDKSGLPSDRFSAERTGGSVSTLTIQRTQQEDSAVYLCASSLTVISNQPQHFGDGTRLSIL.

As concerns this clone: Other DNA sequences within the sample encode an identical CDR3. The chain couples TRBV5-5 to TRBJ1-1; D perhaps matches TRBD1 (6 bases). The CDR3 totals 12 residues. Trimming cost V 1 base and J 8 bases, with 9 bases left between them. Germline lookup yields CDR1 SGHKS and CDR2 YYEKEE (reference sequence). The CDR3 spells CASSLRGAEAFF. Written as DNA, the CDR3 is TGTGCCAGCAGCTTGCGGGGGGCGGAAGCTTTCTTT.

The J gene is TRBJ2-1, the V gene TRBV7-3; 8 bases are shared with TRBD1. The CDR3 is made up of 13 amino acids. V trimming: 4 bases; J trimming: 6 bases; junction bases outside the gene matches: 2. Per germline, CDR1 SGHTA and CDR2 FQGTGA. Here the CDR3 reads CASSSGQGNEQFF. The CDR3 region has the DNA TGTGCCAGCAGCTCAGGACAGGGCAATGAGCAGTTCTTC. The whole variable domain, remainder taken from reference TRBV7-3 and TRBJ2-1, is GAGVSQTPSNKVTEKGKYVELRCDPISGHTALYWYRQSLGQGPEFLIYFQGTGAADDSGLPNDRFFAVRPEGSVSTLKIQRTERGDSAVYLCASSSGQGNEQFFGPGTRLTVL.

Worth noting for this clone: The same CDR3 is also encoded by other DNA sequences in this sample. This chain joins TRBV5-1 and TRBJ1-1; D ambiguous. Germline V gene sequence: CDR1 SGHRS, CDR2 YFSETQ. Trimming shortened V by 0 bases and J by 4 bases, and 10 bases separated the two germline ends. This CDR3 contains 14 residues. CDR3 DNA sequence: TGCGCCAGCAGCTTGGGTGGCCCGGGCACTGAAGCTTTCTTT. Translating it yields CASSLGGPGTEAFF.

The chain joins TRBV2 to TRBJ1-2, with 8 bases lining up with TRBD1. The CDR3 is made up of 12 amino acids. In germline, CDR1 is SNHLY, CDR2 FYNNEI. Trimming at V came to 5 bases and at J to 7 bases, leaving 3 bases not matched to a gene. The DNA for the CDR3 is TGTGCCAGCAGTCTGACAGGGGCTGGCTACACCTTC. Protein: CASSLTGAGYTF.

The V and J genes are TRBV30 and TRBJ2-1; TRBD2 agrees at 8 bases. The CDR3 is made up of 13 amino acids. Germline loops: CDR1 GTSNPN, CDR2 SVGIG (reference sequence). V shed 4 bases, J shed 10 bases, and the junction held 9 bases outside the gene matches. The CDR3 region is CAWKPGGLREQFF. In DNA, the CDR3 is TGTGCCTGGAAACCGGGGGGGCTGCGGGAGCAGTTCTTC.

V and J are TRBV18 and TRBJ1-1; perhaps TRBD1 as D (5 bases). V dropped 3 bases and J dropped 5 bases, with 19 bases sitting between them. CDR1 is KGHSH and CDR2 is LQKENI in the germline V gene. The CDR3 consists of 16 residues. Here the CDR3 DNA reads TGTGCCAGCTCACCGGAGAGAAACAGGCAAGGGACTGAAGCTTTCTTT. Translating gives CASSPERNRQGTEAFF. Looking up the rest from reference TRBV18 and TRBJ1-1 gives the full variable domain: NAGVMQNPRHLVRRRGQEARLRCSPMKGHSHVYWYRQLPEEGLKFMVYLQKENIIDESGMPKERFSAEFPKEGPSILRIQQVVRGDSAAYFCASSPERNRQGTEAFFGQGTRLTVV.

CDR3 DNA: TGTGCCAGCAGTTTCGCAGGGATTATTCAGCCCCAGCATTTT. This gives the protein CASSFAGIIQPQHF. The chain links TRBV28 to TRBJ1-5; D might be TRBD1 (5 bases). The CDR3 spans 14 residues. V was cut by 3 bases and J by 6 bases, with 12 bases left in between. Germline V CDR1 and CDR2: MDHEN, SYDVKM. Using reference TRBV28 and TRBJ1-5 for the parts outside the CDR3, the full variable domain is DVKVTQSSRYLVKRTGEKVFLECVQDMDHENMFWYRQDPGLGLRLIYFSYDVKMKEKGDIPEGYSVSREKKERFSLILESASTNQTSMYLCASSFAGIIQPQHFGDGTRLSIL.

The chain couples TRBV7-2 to TRBJ2-7, with TRBD2 matching over 8 bases. V was clipped by 5 bases and J by 3 bases; unmatched bases: 6. The CDR3 has 14 amino acids. Per the germline V gene, CDR1 is SGHTA and CDR2 is FQGNSA. CDR3 amino acids: CASSRGGSGYEQYF. The CDR3 DNA sequence: TGTGCCAGCAGCCGCGGGGGGTCCGGCTACGAGCAGTACTTC. Full variable domain (remainder filled in from reference TRBV7-2 and TRBJ2-7): GAGVSQSPSNKVTEKGKDVELRCDPISGHTALYWYRQSLGQGLEFLIYFQGNSAPDKSGLPSDRFSAERTGGSVSTLTIQRTQQEDSAVYLCASSRGGSGYEQYFGPGTRLTVT.

The chain is built from TRBV5-1 and TRBJ2-3; tentative D call: TRBD2 (6 bases). V was pared by 7 bases and J by 2 bases, with 11 bases between. The CDR3 loop spans 13 amino acids. From germline, CDR1 is SGHRS and CDR2 YFSETQ. The DNA for the CDR3 is TGCGCCAGCGCGTGGAGGGACACAGATACGCAGTATTTT. Translating gives CASAWRDTDTQYF.

The genes are TRBV5-1 and TRBJ2-7, with 11 bases that match TRBD1. V was clipped by 3 bases and J by 7 bases; unmatched bases: 9. Germline CDR1 SGHRS, CDR2 YFSETQ. The CDR3 has 15 residues. CDR3 sequence (DNA): TGCGCCAGCAGCTGGGGACAGGGGGTAGGGGAAGAGCAGTACTTC. Translated: CASSWGQGVGEEQYF.

The chain joins TRBV10-2 to TRBJ1-5, with 7 bases fitting TRBD1. V shed 7 bases and J 2 bases; nucleotides not matched to a gene: 5. Germline loops: CDR1 WSHSY, CDR2 SAAADI. The CDR3 sequence is 14 residues long. CDR3 sequence reads: CASTKDRGNQPQHF. The CDR3 region has the DNA TGCGCCAGCACCAAAGACAGGGGCAATCAGCCCCAGCATTTT.

J is TRBJ1-5 and V is TRBV19; 7 nucleotides match TRBD1. Germline CDR1 and CDR2: LNHDA and SQIVND (reference sequence). The CDR3 covers 16 residues. The V segment lost 5 bases and the J segment 0 bases; nucleotides outside the gene matches: 7. Written as DNA, the CDR3 is TGTGCCAGTAGTCCGCCGGGACAGATTAGCAATCAGCCCCAGCATTTT. Protein product: CASSPPGQISNQPQHF.

CDR3 region: CASSLARDEQYF. CDR3 DNA sequence: TGTGCCAGCAGCTTGGCCAGGGACGAGCAGTACTTC. This chain links TRBV11-2 with TRBJ2-7, with a possible D match to TRBD1 (5 bases). The CDR3 loop spans 12 amino acids. The V gene lost 3 bases and the J gene lost 5 bases, with 8 bases spanning the gap. Germline V gene lookup returns CDR1 SGHAT and CDR2 FQNNGV.